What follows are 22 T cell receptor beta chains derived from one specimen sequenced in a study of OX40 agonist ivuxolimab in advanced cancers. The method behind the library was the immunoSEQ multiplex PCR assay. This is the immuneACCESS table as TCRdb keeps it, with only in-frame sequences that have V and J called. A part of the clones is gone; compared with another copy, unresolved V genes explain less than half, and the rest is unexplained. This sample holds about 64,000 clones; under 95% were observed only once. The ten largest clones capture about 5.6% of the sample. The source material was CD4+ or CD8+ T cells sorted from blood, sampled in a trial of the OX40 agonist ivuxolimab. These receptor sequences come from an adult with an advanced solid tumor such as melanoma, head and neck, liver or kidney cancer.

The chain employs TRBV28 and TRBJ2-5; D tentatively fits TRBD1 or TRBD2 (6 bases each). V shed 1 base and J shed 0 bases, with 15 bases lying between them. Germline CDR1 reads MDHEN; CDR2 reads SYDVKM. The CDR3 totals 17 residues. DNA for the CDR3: TGTGCCAGCAGTTTATTCAGGGGAGGAGAAAACCAAGAGACCCAGTACTTC. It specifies CASSLFRGGENQETQYF.

CDR3 nucleotides: TGTGCCAGCAGCGTAGGGATAGGCACAGATACGCAGTATTTT. This sequence encodes CASSVGIGTDTQYF. The J gene is TRBJ2-3, the V gene TRBV9, with D unclear. The CDR3 covers 14 residues. Germline loops: CDR1 SGDLS, CDR2 YYNGEE. The ends were cut back, 0 bases at V and 1 base at J, with 6 bases in the middle.

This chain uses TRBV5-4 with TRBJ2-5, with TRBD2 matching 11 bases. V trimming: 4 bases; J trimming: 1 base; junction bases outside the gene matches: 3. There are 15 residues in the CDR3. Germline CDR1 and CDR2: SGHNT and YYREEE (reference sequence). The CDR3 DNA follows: TGTGCCAGCAGCATTAGCGGGAGGGCCCAAGAGACCCAGTACTTC. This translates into CASSISGRAQETQYF.

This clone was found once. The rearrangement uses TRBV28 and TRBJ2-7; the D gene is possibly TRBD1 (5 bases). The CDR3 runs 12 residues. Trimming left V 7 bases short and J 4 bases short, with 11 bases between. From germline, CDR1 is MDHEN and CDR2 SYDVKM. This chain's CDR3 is CASKGSVYEQYF. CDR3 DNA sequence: TGTGCCAGCAAGGGGTCTGTGTACGAGCAGTACTTC.

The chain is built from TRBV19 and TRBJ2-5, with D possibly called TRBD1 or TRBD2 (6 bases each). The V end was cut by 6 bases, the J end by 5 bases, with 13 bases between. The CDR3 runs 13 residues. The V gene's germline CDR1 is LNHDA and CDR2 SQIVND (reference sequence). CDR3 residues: CASSGGRGETQYF. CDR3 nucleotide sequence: TGTGCCAGTAGCGGGGGCCGAGGGGAGACCCAGTACTTC. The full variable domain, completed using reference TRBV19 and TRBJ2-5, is DGGITQSPKYLFRKEGQNVTLSCEQNLNHDAMYWYRQDPGQGLRLIYYSQIVNDFQKGDIAEGYSVSREKKESFPLTVTSAQKNPTAFYLCASSGGRGETQYFGPGTRLLVL.

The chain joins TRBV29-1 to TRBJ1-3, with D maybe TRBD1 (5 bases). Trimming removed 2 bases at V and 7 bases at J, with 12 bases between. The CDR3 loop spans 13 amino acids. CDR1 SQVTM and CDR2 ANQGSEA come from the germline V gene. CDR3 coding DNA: TGCAGCGTTGAACTAGGGACTCGGAACACCATATATTTT. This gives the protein CSVELGTRNTIYF.

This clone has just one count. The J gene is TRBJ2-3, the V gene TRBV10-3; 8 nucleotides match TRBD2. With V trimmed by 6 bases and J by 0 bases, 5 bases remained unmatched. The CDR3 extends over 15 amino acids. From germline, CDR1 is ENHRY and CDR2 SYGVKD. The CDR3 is CAIRTSGKSTDTQYF. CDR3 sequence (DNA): TGTGCCATCAGAACTAGCGGCAAAAGCACAGATACGCAGTATTTT.

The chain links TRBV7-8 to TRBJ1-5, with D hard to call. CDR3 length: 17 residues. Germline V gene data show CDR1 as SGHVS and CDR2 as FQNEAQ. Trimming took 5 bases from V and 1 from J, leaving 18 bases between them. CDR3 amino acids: CASSPPRTPSSNQPQHF. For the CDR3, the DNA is TGTGCCAGCAGCCCCCCTAGGACCCCCTCAAGCAATCAGCCCCAGCATTTT.

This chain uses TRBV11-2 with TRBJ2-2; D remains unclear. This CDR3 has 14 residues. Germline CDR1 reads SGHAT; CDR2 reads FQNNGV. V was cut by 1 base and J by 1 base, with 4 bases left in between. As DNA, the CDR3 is TGTGCCAGCAGCTTAGGTCTGAACACCGGGGAGCTGTTTTTT. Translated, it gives CASSLGLNTGELFF.

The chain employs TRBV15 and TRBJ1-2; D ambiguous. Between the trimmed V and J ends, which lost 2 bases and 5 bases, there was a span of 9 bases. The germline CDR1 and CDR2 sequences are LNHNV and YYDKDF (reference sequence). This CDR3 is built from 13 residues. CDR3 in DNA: TGTGCCACCAGCAGACGCCCCGGGTATGGCTACACCTTC. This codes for CATSRRPGYGYTF.

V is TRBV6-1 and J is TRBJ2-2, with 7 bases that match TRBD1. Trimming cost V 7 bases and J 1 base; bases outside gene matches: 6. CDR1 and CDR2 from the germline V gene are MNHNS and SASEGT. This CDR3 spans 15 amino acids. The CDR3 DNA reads TGTGCCAGCAAACCGGGACAGATGAACACCGGGGAGCTGTTTTTT. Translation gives CASKPGQMNTGELFF.

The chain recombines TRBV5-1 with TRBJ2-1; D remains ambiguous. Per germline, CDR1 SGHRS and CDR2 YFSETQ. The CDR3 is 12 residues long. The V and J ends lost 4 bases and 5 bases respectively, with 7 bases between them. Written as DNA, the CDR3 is TGCGCCAGCAGCCTTATAGACAATGAGCAGTTCTTC. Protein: CASSLIDNEQFF.

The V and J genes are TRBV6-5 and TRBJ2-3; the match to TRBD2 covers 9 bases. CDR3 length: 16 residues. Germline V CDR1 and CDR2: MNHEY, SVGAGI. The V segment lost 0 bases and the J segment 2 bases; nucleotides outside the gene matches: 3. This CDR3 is CASSYSGGRDTDTQYF. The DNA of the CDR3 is TGTGCCAGCAGTTACTCTGGCGGGAGGGACACAGATACGCAGTATTTT.

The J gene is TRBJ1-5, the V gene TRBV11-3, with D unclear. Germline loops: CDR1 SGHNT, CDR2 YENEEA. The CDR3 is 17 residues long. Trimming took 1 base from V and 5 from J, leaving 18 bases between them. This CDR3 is CASSLGESCGVYQPQHF. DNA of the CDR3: TGTGCCAGCAGCTTAGGCGAAAGCTGTGGGGTTTATCAGCCCCAGCATTTT. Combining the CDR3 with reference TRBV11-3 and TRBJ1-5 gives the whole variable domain EAGVVQSPRYKIIEKKQPVAFWCNPISGHNTLYWYLQNLGQGPELLIRYENEEAVDDSQLPKDRFSAERLKGVDSTLKIQPAELGDSAVYLCASSLGESCGVYQPQHFGDGTRLSIL.

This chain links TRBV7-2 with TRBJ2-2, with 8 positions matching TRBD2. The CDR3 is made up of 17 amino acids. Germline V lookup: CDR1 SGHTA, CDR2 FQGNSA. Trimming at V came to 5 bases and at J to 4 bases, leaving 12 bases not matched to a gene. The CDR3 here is CASSPGAGGRITGELFF. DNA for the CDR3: TGTGCCAGCAGCCCCGGGGCAGGCGGGAGGATCACCGGGGAGCTGTTTTTT.

Here the CDR3 DNA reads TGTGCCAGCAGCTCAGAACTCTCCGAGCAGTACTTC. Protein sequence: CASSSELSEQYF. The gene calls are TRBV7-9 and TRBJ2-7, with D unclear. CDR3 length: 12 residues. V was cut by 4 bases and J by 6 bases, with 10 bases left in between. The germline CDR1 and CDR2 sequences are SEHNR and FQNEAQ (reference sequence).

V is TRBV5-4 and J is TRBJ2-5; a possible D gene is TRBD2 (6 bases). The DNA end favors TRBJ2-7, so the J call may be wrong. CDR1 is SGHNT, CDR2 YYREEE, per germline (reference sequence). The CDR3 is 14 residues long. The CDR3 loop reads CASSREKGLGEQYF. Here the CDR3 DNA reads TGTGCCAGCAGCCGGGAGAAAGGGTTGGGCGAGCAGTACTTC.

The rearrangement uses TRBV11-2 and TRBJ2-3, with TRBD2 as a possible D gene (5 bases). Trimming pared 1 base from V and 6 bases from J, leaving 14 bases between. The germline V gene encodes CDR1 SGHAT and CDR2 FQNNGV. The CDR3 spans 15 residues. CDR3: CASSLGLRPGDTQYF. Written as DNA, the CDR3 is TGTGCCAGCAGCTTAGGGCTACGCCCGGGGGATACGCAGTATTTT.

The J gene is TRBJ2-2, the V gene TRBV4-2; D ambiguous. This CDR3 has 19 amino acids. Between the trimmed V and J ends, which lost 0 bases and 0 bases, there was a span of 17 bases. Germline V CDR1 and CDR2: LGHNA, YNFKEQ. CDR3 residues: CASSQEDLALFANTGELFF. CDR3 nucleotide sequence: TGTGCCAGCAGCCAAGAGGACCTGGCGTTGTTCGCGAACACCGGGGAGCTGTTTTTT.

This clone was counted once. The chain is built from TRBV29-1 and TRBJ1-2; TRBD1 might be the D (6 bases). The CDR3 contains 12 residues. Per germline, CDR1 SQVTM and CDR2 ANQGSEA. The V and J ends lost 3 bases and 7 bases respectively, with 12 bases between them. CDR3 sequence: CSVDTGKGGYTF. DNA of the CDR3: TGCAGCGTTGATACAGGGAAGGGTGGCTACACCTTC.

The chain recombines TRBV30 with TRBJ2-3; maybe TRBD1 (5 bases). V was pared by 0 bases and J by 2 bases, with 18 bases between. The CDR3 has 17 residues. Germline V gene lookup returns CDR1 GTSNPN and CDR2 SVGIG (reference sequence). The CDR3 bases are TGTGCCTGGAGTGTACAAAGACCGGACACTTCCACAGATACGCAGTATTTT. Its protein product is CAWSVQRPDTSTDTQYF.

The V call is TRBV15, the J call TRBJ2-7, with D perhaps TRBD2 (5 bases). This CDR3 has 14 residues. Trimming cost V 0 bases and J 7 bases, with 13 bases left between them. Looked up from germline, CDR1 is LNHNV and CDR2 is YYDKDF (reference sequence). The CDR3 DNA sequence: TGTGCCACCAGCAGAGATCCGGGGAGAGGGGAGCAGTACTTC. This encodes CATSRDPGRGEQYF.